The rows below give T cell receptor beta chains drawn from one sample of a study of OX40 agonist ivuxolimab in advanced cancers. Assay: immunoSEQ multiplex PCR; the TCRdb copy retains only in-frame clones and omits some. The sample has roughly 61,000 clones; about 90% are singletons. Specimen: CD4+ or CD8+ T cells sorted from blood, collected in a trial of the OX40 agonist ivuxolimab. All receptors derive from an adult with an advanced solid tumor such as melanoma, head and neck, liver or kidney cancer. The CDR3 runs from the conserved cysteine through the conserved F or W. D genes are given only for firm matches. A row's size may be missing; if present it is once, few, many or a size class.

d_gene	j_gene	abundance	v_gene	CDR3aa	CDR3nt
TRBD1	TRBJ1-2	NA	TRBV25-1	CASSFSPGQGASGYTF	TGTGCCAGCAGTTTCTCACCGGGACAGGGGGCAAGCGGCTACACCTTC
NA	TRBJ2-1	NA	TRBV15	CATSSLIGGYNEQFF	TGTGCCACCAGCAGTTTAATAGGCGGCTACAATGAGCAGTTCTTC
NA	TRBJ2-2	NA	TRBV5-1	CASSRGTENTGELFF	TGCGCCAGCAGCCGGGGGACAGAGAACACCGGGGAGCTGTTTTTT
NA	TRBJ2-1	NA	TRBV5-1	CASSLEVGNNEQFF	TGCGCCAGCAGCTTGGAGGTGGGCAACAATGAGCAGTTCTTC
TRBD1	TRBJ2-7	NA	TRBV5-6	CASSLGQGVREQYF	TGTGCCAGCAGCTTGGGACAGGGGGTTAGAGAGCAGTACTTC
NA	TRBJ1-1	NA	TRBV19	CASREGLGTEAFF	TGTGCCAGTAGGGAGGGCTTGGGCACTGAAGCTTTCTTT
NA	TRBJ2-3	NA	TRBV5-1	CASSRSQGTDTQYF	TGCGCCAGCAGCCGCTCCCAGGGAACAGATACGCAGTATTTT
TRBD2	TRBJ2-5	NA	TRBV18	CASSPLAGVEQYF	TGTGCCAGCTCACCACTAGCGGGGGTTGAGCAGTACTTC
NA	TRBJ1-2	NA	TRBV9	CASSSRTLPYGYTF	TGTGCCAGCAGCTCTCGGACACTGCCCTATGGCTACACCTTC
NA	TRBJ2-1	once	TRBV27	CASSGTSPGDNEQFF	TGTGCCAGCAGTGGGACGTCGCCCGGGGACAATGAGCAGTTCTTC
NA	TRBJ2-3	NA	TRBV5-4	CASSLAVGRSTDTQYF	TGTGCCAGCAGCTTGGCCGTGGGCAGAAGCACAGATACGCAGTATTTT
NA	TRBJ1-6	NA	TRBV10-3	CAISESGFNSPLHF	TGTGCCATCAGTGAGTCAGGGTTCAATTCACCCCTCCACTTT
NA	TRBJ2-7	NA	TRBV11-2	CASSFLGGQAYEQYF	TGTGCCAGCAGCTTCTTGGGGGGGCAAGCCTACGAGCAGTACTTC
TRBD2	TRBJ2-3	NA	TRBV11-2	CASSSTSGGARDTQYF	TGTGCCAGCAGCTCGACTAGCGGGGGGGCAAGGGATACGCAGTATTTT
NA	TRBJ2-1	NA	TRBV5-1	CASSLLRVNEQFF	TGCGCCAGCAGCTTGTTGAGGGTCAATGAGCAGTTCTTC
NA	TRBJ2-1	NA	TRBV27	CASSRRVQEGNEQFF	TGTGCCAGCAGCCGCCGGGTACAAGAAGGCAATGAGCAGTTCTTC
NA	TRBJ1-1	NA	TRBV7-9	CASSPRTQVNTEAFF	TGTGCCAGCAGCCCTAGGACGCAGGTGAACACTGAAGCTTTCTTT
NA	TRBJ1-1	NA	TRBV2	CASRVWGGEGTEAFF	TGTGCCAGCCGCGTTTGGGGGGGGGAGGGCACTGAAGCTTTCTTT
NA	TRBJ2-6	NA	TRBV4-1	CASSPVSGNVKLSGANVLTF	TGCGCCAGCAGCCCAGTTTCGGGGAACGTAAAATTATCTGGGGCCAACGTCCTGACTTTC
TRBD2	TRBJ2-2	NA	TRBV7-3	CASSTRTSGTGSGELFF	TGTGCCAGCAGCACACGGACTAGCGGGACGGGGTCCGGGGAGCTGTTTTTT
NA	TRBJ1-5	NA	TRBV4-2	CASSQEGGDLQNQPQHF	TGTGCCAGCAGCCAAGAGGGGGGGGACCTACAGAATCAGCCCCAGCATTTT
TRBD1	TRBJ2-5	NA	TRBV5-1	CASSAGTGSLIQYF	TGCGCCAGCAGCGCCGGGACAGGGAGTTTGATCCAGTACTTC
NA	TRBJ2-3	NA	TRBV6-1	CASSENRAVAF	TGTGCCAGCAGTGAAAATAGGGCGGTTGCTTTT